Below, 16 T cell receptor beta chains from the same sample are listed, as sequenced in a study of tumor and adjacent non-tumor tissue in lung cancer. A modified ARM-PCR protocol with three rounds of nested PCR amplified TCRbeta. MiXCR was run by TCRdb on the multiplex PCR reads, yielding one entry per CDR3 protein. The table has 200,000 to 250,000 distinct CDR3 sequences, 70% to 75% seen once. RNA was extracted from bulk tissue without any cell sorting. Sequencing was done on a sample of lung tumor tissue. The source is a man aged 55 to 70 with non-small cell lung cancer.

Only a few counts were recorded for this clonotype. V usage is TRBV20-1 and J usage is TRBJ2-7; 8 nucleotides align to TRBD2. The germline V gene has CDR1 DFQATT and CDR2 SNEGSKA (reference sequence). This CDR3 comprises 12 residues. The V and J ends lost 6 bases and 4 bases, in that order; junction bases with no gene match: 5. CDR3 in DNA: TGCAGTGCGAGTACTAGCGGATACGAGCAGTACTTC. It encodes CSASTSGYEQYF.

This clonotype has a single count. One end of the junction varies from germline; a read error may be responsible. Here the CDR3 reads CASSRRVFQETQYF. The CDR3 region has the DNA TGTGCAAGCAGCCGCCGGGTGTTTCAAGAGACCCAGTACTTC. The chain is built from TRBV6-5 and TRBJ2-5; D call uncertain. Germline CDR1 and CDR2: MNHEY and SVGAGI. The CDR3 loop spans 14 amino acids.

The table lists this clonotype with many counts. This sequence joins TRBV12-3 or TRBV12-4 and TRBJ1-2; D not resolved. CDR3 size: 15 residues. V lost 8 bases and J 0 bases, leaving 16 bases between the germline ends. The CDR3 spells CASRPHGISNYGYTF. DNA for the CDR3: TGTGCCAGCCGGCCCCACGGGATTTCTAACTATGGCTACACCTTC.

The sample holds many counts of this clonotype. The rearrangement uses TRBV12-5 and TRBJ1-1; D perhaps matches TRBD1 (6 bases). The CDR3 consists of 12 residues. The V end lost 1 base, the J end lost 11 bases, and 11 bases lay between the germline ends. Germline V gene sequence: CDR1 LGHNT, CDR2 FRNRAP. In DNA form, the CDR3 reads TGTGCTAGTGGTTTGGACAGGGTGAATGCTTTCTTT. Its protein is CASGLDRVNAFF.

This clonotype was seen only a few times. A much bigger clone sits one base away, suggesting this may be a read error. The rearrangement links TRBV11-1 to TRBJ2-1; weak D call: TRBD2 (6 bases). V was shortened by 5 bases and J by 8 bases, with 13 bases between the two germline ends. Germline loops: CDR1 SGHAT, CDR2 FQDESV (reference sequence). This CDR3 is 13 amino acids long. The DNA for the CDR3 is TGTGCCAGCAGCCACTGGGACTCCCATGAGCAGTTCTTC. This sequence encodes CASSHWDSHEQFF.

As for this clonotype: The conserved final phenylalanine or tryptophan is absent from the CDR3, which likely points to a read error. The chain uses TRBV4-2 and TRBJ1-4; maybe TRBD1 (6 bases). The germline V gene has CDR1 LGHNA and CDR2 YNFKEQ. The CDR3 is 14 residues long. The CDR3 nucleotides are TGTGTCAGCAGCCAAGATCTACAGGGTGAAAAACTGTTTTTA. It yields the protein CVSSQDLQGEKLFL.

The CDR3 region has the DNA TGTGCCAGCAATCCGGGACCCTCTAATGAGCAGTTCTTC. It yields the protein CASNPGPSNEQFF. The chain employs TRBV28 and TRBJ2-1, with D tentatively TRBD1 or TRBD2 (5 bases each). This CDR3 is built from 13 residues. Per germline, CDR1 MDHEN and CDR2 SYDVKM. Trimming took 7 bases from V and 7 from J, leaving 14 bases between them.

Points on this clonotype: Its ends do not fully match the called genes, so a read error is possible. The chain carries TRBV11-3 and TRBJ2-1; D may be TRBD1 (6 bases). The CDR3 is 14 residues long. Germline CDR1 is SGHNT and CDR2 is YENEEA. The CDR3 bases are TGTGCCAGCAGCTCACAGGGATGGGGCAATGAGCACTTCTTC. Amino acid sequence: CASSSQGWGNEHFF. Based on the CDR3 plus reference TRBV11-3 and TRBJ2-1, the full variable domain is EAGVVQSPRYKIIEKKQPVAFWCNPISGHNTLYWYLQNLGQGPELLIRYENEEAVDDSQLPKDRFSAERLKGVDSTLKIQPAELGDSAVYLCASSSQGWGNEHFFGPGTRLTVL.

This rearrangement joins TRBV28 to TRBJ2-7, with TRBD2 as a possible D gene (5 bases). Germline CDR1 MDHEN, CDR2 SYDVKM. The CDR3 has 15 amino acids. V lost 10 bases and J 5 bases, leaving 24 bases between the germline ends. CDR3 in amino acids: CATNRRDFQKNEQYF. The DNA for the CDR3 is TGTGCCACCAATAGACGGGATTTCCAAAAGAACGAGCAGTACTTC.

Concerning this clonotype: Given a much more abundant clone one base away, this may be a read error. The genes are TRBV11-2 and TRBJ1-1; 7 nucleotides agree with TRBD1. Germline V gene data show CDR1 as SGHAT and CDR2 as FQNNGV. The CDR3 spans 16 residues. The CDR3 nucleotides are TGTGCCAGCAGCTTAGATCAAGGGGGCCTGAACACTGAAGCTCTCTTT. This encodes CASSLDQGGLNTEALF.

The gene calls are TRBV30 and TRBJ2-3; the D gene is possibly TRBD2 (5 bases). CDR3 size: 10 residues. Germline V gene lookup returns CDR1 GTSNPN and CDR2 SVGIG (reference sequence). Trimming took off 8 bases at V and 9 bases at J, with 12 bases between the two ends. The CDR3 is CAAGSSTQYF. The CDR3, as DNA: TGTGCCGCCGGCTCTAGCACGCAGTATTTT. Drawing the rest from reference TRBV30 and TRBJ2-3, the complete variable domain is SQTIHQWPATLVQPVGSPLSLECTVEGTSNPNLYWYRQAAGRGLQLLFYSVGIGQISSEVPQNLSASRPQDRQFILSSKKLLLSDSGFYLCAAGSSTQYFGPGTRLTVL.

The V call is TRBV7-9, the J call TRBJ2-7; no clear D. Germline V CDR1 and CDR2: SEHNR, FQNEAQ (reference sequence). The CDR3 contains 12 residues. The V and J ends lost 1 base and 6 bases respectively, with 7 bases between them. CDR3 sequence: CASSLVGREQYF. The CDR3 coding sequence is TGTGCCAGCAGCTTAGTTGGGCGCGAGCAGTACTTC.

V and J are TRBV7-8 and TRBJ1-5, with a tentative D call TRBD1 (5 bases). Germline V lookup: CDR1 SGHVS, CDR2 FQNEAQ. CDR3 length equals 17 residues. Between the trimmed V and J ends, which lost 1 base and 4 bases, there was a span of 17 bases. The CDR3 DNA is TGTGCCAGCAGCTTAGAGCTCGTCAGGCCAGGGAATCAGCCCCAGCATTTT. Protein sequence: CASSLELVRPGNQPQHF.

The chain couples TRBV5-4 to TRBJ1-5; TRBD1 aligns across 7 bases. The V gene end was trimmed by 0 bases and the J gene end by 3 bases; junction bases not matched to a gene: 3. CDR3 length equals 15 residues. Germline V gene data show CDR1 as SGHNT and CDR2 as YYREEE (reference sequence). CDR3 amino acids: CASSLGQGSNQPQHF. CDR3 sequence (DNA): TGTGCCAGCAGCTTGGGACAGGGCTCCAATCAGCCCCAGCATTTT.

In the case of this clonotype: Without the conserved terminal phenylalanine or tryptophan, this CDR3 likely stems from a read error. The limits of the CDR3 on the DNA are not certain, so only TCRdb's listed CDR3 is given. The CDR3 spells CSSTGQAGTESFI. This chain connects TRBV11-3 to TRBJ1-1; TRBD1, as called in the table, went unchecked against the DNA. The V gene's germline CDR1 is SGHNT and CDR2 YENEEA. The CDR3 contains 13 residues when both ends are counted.

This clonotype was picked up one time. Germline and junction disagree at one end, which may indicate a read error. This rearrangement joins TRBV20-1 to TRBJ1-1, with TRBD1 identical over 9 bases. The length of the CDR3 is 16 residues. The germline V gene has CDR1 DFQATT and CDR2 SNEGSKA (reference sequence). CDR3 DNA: TGCAGTGCTAGCGCCCCCTTACAGGGGGCGAAGACTGAAGCTTTATTT. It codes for CSASAPLQGAKTEALF.